This TCR beta chain was found in a study of OX40 agonist ivuxolimab in advanced cancers. Study-wide results and caveats: CD4+ and CD8+ blood T cells expanded clonally by week 6 at 0.1 to 3.0 mg/kg.

Generated by immunoSEQ multiplex PCR, the TCRdb table keeps only in-frame clones and is missing some. The sample holds 65,000 to 95,000 clones, around 86% seen once. J was trimmed by 4 bases and V by 3 bases; bases with no gene match: 3. Germline lookup yields CDR1 SGDLS and CDR2 YYNGEE. The CDR3 runs 14 residues. This clone was counted a few times. The target antigen is unknown. This rearrangement joins TRBV9 to TRBJ2-7; 11 bases fit TRBD2. This sequence originates from an adult with an advanced solid tumor such as melanoma, head and neck, liver or kidney cancer. The sample consisted of CD4+ or CD8+ T cells sorted from blood, taken in a trial of the OX40 agonist ivuxolimab. The CDR3 region has the DNA TGTGCCAGCAGCGCTACTAGCGGGAGATACGAGCAGTACTTC. As protein: CASSATSGRYEQYF.